This T cell receptor beta chain comes out of a study of blood T cell repertoires in COVID-19. Study summary: The United States, Italy and Spain provided the acute and convalescent COVID-19 samples. PBMCs, B-cell-depleted T cells, or T cells provided the cDNA or gDNA that made up the material.

V lost 7 bases, J lost 7 bases, and 11 bases stayed unmatched. Looked up from germline, CDR1 is LNHDA and CDR2 is SQIVND (reference sequence). This CDR3 is 14 amino acids long. In the original workflow: Estimation of nucleated cell counts relied on the amplification of reference gene primers. The assay was immunoSEQ multiplex PCR, and TCRdb's table has in-frame clones only and misses some. Clone size and V and J calls were adopted from that table, with D and trimming inferred from the DNA. The sample records roughly 98,000 clones, around 92% being singletons. Material: peripheral blood. This clonotype was obtained from a woman aged 55-75 years with active COVID-19. The chain couples TRBV19 to TRBJ1-2; 8 positions agree with TRBD1. The DNA for the CDR3 is TGTGCCAGTACAACGAACCAGGGGGCCGCTGGCTACACCTTC. Translated, it gives CASTTNQGAAGYTF.